Each of the 5 T cell receptor beta chains below was sequenced from the same sample in a study of blood T cell repertoires in COVID-19. Assay used: immunoSEQ multiplex PCR; TCRdb lists only in-frame clones, some missing. Of 59,000 or so clones in the sample, roughly 93% were seen once. Sequencing input: peripheral blood. Receptors were obtained from a human donor in a cohort sampled during active COVID-19.

This rearrangement joins TRBV19 to TRBJ2-6; 8 nucleotides line up with TRBD1. V lost 7 bases, J lost 1 base, and 6 bases stayed unmatched. CDR3 length: 16 amino acids. Germline CDR1 reads LNHDA; CDR2 reads SQIVND (reference sequence). The CDR3 DNA is TGTGCCAGTAATGACAGGGGAAGGTCTGGGGCCAACGTCCTGACTTTC. Translation: CASNDRGRSGANVLTF. Using reference TRBV19 and TRBJ2-6 for the parts outside the CDR3, the full variable domain is DGGITQSPKYLFRKEGQNVTLSCEQNLNHDAMYWYRQDPGQGLRLIYYSQIVNDFQKGDIAEGYSVSREKKESFPLTVTSAQKNPTAFYLCASNDRGRSGANVLTFGAGSRLTVL.

This clone was recorded once. This chain uses TRBV14 with TRBJ2-5, with a weak D call TRBD1 (5 bases). The CDR3 totals 14 residues. Trimming stripped 4 bases from V and 5 bases from J, with 14 bases between. Germline-derived CDR1 and CDR2 are SGHDN and FVKESK. The CDR3 bases are TGTGCCAGCAGCCTAGGGGTCGGTGTGGAGACCCAGTACTTC. Amino acid sequence: CASSLGVGVETQYF.

The rearrangement joins TRBV28 to TRBJ1-2, with D possibly matching TRBD1 (5 bases). CDR1 is MDHEN, CDR2 SYDVKM, per germline. V shed 5 bases and J shed 4 bases, with 20 bases lying between them. CDR3 length: 16 residues. CDR3 sequence: CASSAAQVLSLYGYTF. The CDR3 DNA reads TGTGCCAGCAGTGCCGCACAGGTATTAAGTCTCTATGGCTACACCTTC.

The V gene is TRBV28, the J gene TRBJ1-6; the D gene is possibly TRBD1 (6 bases). Trimming removed 7 bases at V and 2 bases at J, with 15 bases between. The CDR3 contains 16 residues. Germline V gene lookup returns CDR1 MDHEN and CDR2 SYDVKM. The CDR3 bases are TGTGCCAGCAAGGTCGGAGGACAGCCCTATAATTCACCCCTCCACTTT. Translation: CASKVGGQPYNSPLHF.

The chain couples TRBV2 to TRBJ2-6; the match to TRBD2 covers 13 bases. This CDR3 is 18 amino acids long. The V gene end was trimmed by 2 bases and the J gene end by 4 bases; junction bases not matched to a gene: 5. CDR1 and CDR2 (germline): SNHLY, FYNNEI. The CDR3 here is CASSETSGRAPGANVLTF. The CDR3 DNA sequence: TGTGCCAGCAGTGAAACTAGCGGGAGGGCCCCAGGGGCCAACGTCCTGACTTTC.